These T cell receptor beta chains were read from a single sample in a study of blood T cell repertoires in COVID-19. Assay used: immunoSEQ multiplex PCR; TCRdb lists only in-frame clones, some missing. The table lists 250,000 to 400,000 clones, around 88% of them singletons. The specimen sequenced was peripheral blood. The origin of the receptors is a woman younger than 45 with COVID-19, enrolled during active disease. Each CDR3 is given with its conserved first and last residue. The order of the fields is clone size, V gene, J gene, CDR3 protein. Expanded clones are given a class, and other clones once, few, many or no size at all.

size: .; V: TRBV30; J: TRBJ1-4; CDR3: CAWTTLANEKLFF
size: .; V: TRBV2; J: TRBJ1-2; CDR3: CASSPGQGGYGYTF
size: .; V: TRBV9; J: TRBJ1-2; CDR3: CASSVSETGGPYGYTF
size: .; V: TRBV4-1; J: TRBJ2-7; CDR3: CASSQGGRYEQYF
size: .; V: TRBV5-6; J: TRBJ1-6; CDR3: CASSLGEARSYNSPLHF
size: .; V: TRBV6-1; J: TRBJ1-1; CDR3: CASSELDLRGRAFF
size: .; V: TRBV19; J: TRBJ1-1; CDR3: CASRSGRKDTEAFF
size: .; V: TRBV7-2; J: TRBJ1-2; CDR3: CASSLVRANYGYTF
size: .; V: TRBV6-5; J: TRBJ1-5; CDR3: CASRLQGSNQPQHF
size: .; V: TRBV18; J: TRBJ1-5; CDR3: CASSFGFSNQPQHF
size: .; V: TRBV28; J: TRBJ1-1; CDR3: CASSLYRGAEAFF
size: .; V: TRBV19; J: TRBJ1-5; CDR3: CASSIQGPNQPQHF
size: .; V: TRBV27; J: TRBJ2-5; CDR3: CASSLGQGGETQYF
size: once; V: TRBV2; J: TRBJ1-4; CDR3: CASSPGREKLFF
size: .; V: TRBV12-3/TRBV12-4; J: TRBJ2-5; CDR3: CASTGDSQETQYF
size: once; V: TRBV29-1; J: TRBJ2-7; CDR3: CSVEKDRDSEQYF
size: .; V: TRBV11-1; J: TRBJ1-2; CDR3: CASSFSPGDLYGYTF
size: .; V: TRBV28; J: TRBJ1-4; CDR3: CASSPYGSGRRTNEKLFF
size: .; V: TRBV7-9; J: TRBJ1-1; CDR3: CASSNMNTEAFF
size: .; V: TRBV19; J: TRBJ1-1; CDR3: CASSAGPNTEAFF
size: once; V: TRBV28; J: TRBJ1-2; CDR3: CASSRLPGQGRGGYTF
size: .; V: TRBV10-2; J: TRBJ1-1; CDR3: CASSLQGRTEAFF
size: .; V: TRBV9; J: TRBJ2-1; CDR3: CASSPTSLPHNEQFF
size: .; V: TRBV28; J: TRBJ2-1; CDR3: CASSFQGATGRNEQFF
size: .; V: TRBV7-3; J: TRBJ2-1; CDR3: CASSFGGSSYNEQFF
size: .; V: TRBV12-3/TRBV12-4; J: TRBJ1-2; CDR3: CASSYDRNYGYTF